These T cell receptor beta chains were read from a single sample in a study of blood T cell repertoires in COVID-19. TCRdb keeps only in-frame clones here, not all; method: immunoSEQ multiplex PCR. The table shows about 130,000 clones, with roughly 90% occurring only once. The sequenced sample consisted of PBMCs or T cells enriched from blood (not recorded which). The receptors here all came from a woman in her forties or fifties who had recovered from COVID-19. The CDR3 runs from the conserved cysteine through the conserved F or W. D genes are given only for firm matches. Clone sizes are given selectively: once, few, many, or a class where the clone is expanded.

d_call	v_call	j_call	clone_size	cdr3_aa	cdr3_nt
TRBD1	TRBV27	TRBJ1-4	.	CASIVWDPNEVGGTGDEKLFF	TGTGCCAGCATAGTGTGGGACCCGAATGAAGTTGGCGGGACAGGGGATGAAAAACTGTTTTTT
TRBD1	TRBV24-1	TRBJ2-1	.	CATSPRDRGNEQFF	TGTGCCACCAGCCCCCGGGACAGGGGTAATGAGCAGTTCTTC
TRBD2	TRBV14	TRBJ2-1	once	CASSQGGLAGAYNEQFF	TGTGCCAGCAGCCAAGGTGGACTAGCGGGAGCCTACAATGAGCAGTTCTTC
.	TRBV30	TRBJ1-1	once	CAWSQGMHTEAFF	TGTGCCTGGAGTCAGGGGATGCACACTGAAGCTTTCTTT
.	TRBV3-1/TRBV3-2	TRBJ1-1	.	CASSQSRPNTEAFF	TGTGCCAGCAGCCAATCCCGTCCGAACACTGAAGCTTTCTTT
.	TRBV24-1	TRBJ1-5	.	CATSDLEAVANQPQHF	TGTGCCACCAGTGATTTGGAGGCAGTTGCTAATCAGCCCCAGCATTTT
.	TRBV7-9	TRBJ2-7	few	CASSSDISYEQYF	TGTGCCAGCAGCTCGGACATCTCCTACGAGCAGTACTTC
TRBD1	TRBV5-1	TRBJ1-1	.	CASSLGDSERVEAFF	TGCGCCAGCAGCTTGGGGGACAGCGAAAGGGTTGAAGCTTTCTTT
.	TRBV29-1	TRBJ2-7	.	CSVADSGVSLEQYF	TGCAGCGTTGCCGACAGTGGGGTGTCGCTCGAGCAGTACTTC
.	TRBV3-1/TRBV3-2	TRBJ1-5	.	CASSQGPNNQPQHF	TGTGCCAGCAGCCAGGGGCCAAACAATCAGCCCCAGCATTTT
.	TRBV5-1	TRBJ2-7	.	CASRRYPYEQYF	TGCGCCAGCAGACGGTACCCCTACGAGCAGTACTTC
.	TRBV7-2	TRBJ2-3	.	CASSPRRGDTQYF	TGTGCCAGCAGCCCGCGGCGGGGCGATACGCAGTATTTT
.	TRBV5-1	TRBJ1-1	.	CASSLTGNTEAFF	TGCGCCAGCAGCTTGACAGGGAACACTGAAGCTTTCTTT
.	TRBV9	TRBJ2-1	.	CASSVGGSGHNEQFF	TGTGCCAGCAGCGTAGGGGGTAGCGGCCACAATGAGCAGTTCTTC
.	TRBV7-9	TRBJ1-1	.	CASSPLGRTRTEAFF	TGTGCCAGCAGCCCACTAGGACGGACTAGGACTGAAGCTTTCTTT
.	TRBV11-2	TRBJ1-1	.	CASSLFDKAFF	TGTGCCAGCTCCCTCTTCGACAAAGCTTTCTTT
TRBD1	TRBV2	TRBJ2-5	.	CASKNRQGGETQYF	TGTGCCAGCAAGAACCGACAGGGTGGGGAGACCCAGTACTTC
TRBD1	TRBV9	TRBJ2-2	.	CASSVGAWGTGGITGELFF	TGTGCCAGCAGCGTAGGCGCGTGGGGGACAGGGGGTATCACCGGGGAGCTGTTTTTT
.	TRBV6-5	TRBJ1-4	.	CASGDASLEKLFF	TGTGCCAGCGGAGACGCCTCCCTTGAAAAACTGTTTTTT
.	TRBV6-1	TRBJ1-5	.	CASSEVRDNLGNQPQHF	TGTGCCAGCAGTGAGGTCCGGGACAACCTTGGGAATCAGCCCCAGCATTTT
.	TRBV4-1	TRBJ1-5	.	CASSQARGFNQPQHF	TGCGCCAGCAGCCAAGCCCGGGGGTTCAATCAGCCCCAGCATTTT
.	TRBV7-6	TRBJ1-1	.	CASSLGSDTEAFF	TGTGCCAGCAGCTTAGGGTCAGACACTGAAGCTTTCTTT
TRBD2	TRBV3-1/TRBV3-2	TRBJ2-3	.	CASSLQISGAGTDTQYF	TGTGCCAGCAGCCTCCAGATAAGCGGGGCTGGCACAGATACGCAGTATTTT
TRBD1	TRBV5-1	TRBJ1-5	.	CASSLGTGEDQPQHF	TGCGCCAGCAGCTTGGGGACAGGGGAGGACCAGCCCCAGCATTTT
.	TRBV12-3/TRBV12-4	TRBJ1-2	once	CASSSAWAGYTF	TGTGCCAGCAGTTCGGCTTGGGCCGGCTACACCTTC
.	TRBV5-1	TRBJ2-7	.	CASSPSTGSSYEQYF	TGCGCCAGCAGCCCTTCGACAGGATCCTCCTACGAGCAGTACTTC
.	TRBV11-2	TRBJ2-1	.	CASSLGTLTYNEQFF	TGTGCCAGCAGCTTAGGGACACTAACCTACAATGAGCAGTTCTTC
TRBD1	TRBV19	TRBJ1-2	few	CASSIYDRGRDGYTF	TGTGCCAGTAGTATATATGACAGGGGAAGGGATGGCTACACCTTC
.	TRBV19	TRBJ2-7	.	CASSIFAGSSYEQYF	TGTGCCAGTAGTATTTTTGCGGGGAGCTCCTACGAGCAGTACTTC
.	TRBV21-1	TRBJ1-5	.	CASSPGQGAKQPQHF	TGTGCCAGCAGCCCGGGACAGGGGGCCAAGCAGCCCCAGCATTTT
.	TRBV7-3	TRBJ1-3	.	CASSFNRDPGNTIYF	TGTGCCAGCAGCTTCAACAGGGATCCTGGAAACACCATATATTTT
TRBD2	TRBV7-7	TRBJ2-7	.	CASSPGGASYEQYF	TGTGCTAGCAGCCCCGGGGGGGCCTCCTACGAGCAGTACTTC
.	TRBV20-1	TRBJ1-1	.	CSARGAAGAFF	TGCAGTGCTAGAGGGGCCGCGGGCGCTTTCTTT
.	TRBV4-3	TRBJ2-2	once	CASSQAGTNTGELFF	TGCGCCAGCAGCCAAGCAGGGACGAACACCGGGGAGCTGTTTTTT
.	TRBV5-1	TRBJ1-2	few	CASRTDRKEKYTF	TGCGCCAGCAGGACCGACAGGAAAGAGAAGTACACCTTC
.	TRBV21-1	TRBJ1-4	few	CASSWRQGLHEKLFF	TGTGCCAGCAGCTGGCGACAGGGATTACACGAAAAACTGTTTTTT
.	TRBV6-1	TRBJ1-1	.	CASSEEGENTEAFF	TGTGCCAGCAGTGAGGAAGGGGAGAACACTGAAGCTTTCTTT